This is a list of T cell receptor beta chains from one sample in a study of blood T cells in healthy people across ages. TCRdb ran MiXCR on the 5' RACE reads and lists one entry per CDR3 protein. Among around 1,500,000 distinct CDR3 sequences listed, 35% to 45% were seen once. Sequenced: blood. These receptors were taken from a woman aged 18-29 years in good health. Each CDR3 is given with its conserved first and last residue. The order of the fields is D gene, clone size, V gene, J gene, CDR3 protein, CDR3 DNA. D genes are given only for firm matches. Rows give clone size only sometimes, using once, few, many, or a class for an expanded clone.

d_call: NA; clone_size: NA; v_call: TRBV4-2; j_call: TRBJ2-5; cdr3_aa: CASSQAVGETQYF; cdr3_nt: TGTGCCAGCAGCCAAGCCGTGGGAGAGACCCAGTACTTC
d_call: TRBD2; clone_size: NA; v_call: TRBV27; j_call: TRBJ2-7; cdr3_aa: CASGDYEGYEQYF; cdr3_nt: TGTGCCAGTGGGGACTATGAGGGTTACGAGCAGTACTTC
d_call: TRBD2; clone_size: NA; v_call: TRBV5-1; j_call: TRBJ2-3; cdr3_aa: CTSSTSTSWITDTQYF; cdr3_nt: TGCACCAGCAGCACCTCGACTAGCTGGATCACAGATACGCAGTATTTT
d_call: NA; clone_size: NA; v_call: TRBV14; j_call: TRBJ2-7; cdr3_aa: CASSPWDLKRTYEQYF; cdr3_nt: TGTGCCAGCAGCCCTTGGGACCTCAAAAGAACCTACGAGCAGTACTTC
d_call: TRBD1; clone_size: few; v_call: TRBV5-1; j_call: TRBJ1-1; cdr3_aa: CASSFGTVNTEAFF; cdr3_nt: TGCGCCAGCAGCTTCGGGACAGTGAACACTGAAGCTTTCTTT
d_call: NA; clone_size: NA; v_call: TRBV10-3; j_call: TRBJ2-1; cdr3_aa: CASRLRDVDNEQFF; cdr3_nt: TGTGCCTCCAGACTCAGGGATGTCGACAATGAGCAGTTCTTC
d_call: NA; clone_size: NA; v_call: TRBV20-1; j_call: TRBJ2-3; cdr3_aa: CSANHGGSTDTQYF; cdr3_nt: TGCAGTGCCAATCATGGCGGAAGCACAGATACGCAGTATTTT
d_call: NA; clone_size: few; v_call: TRBV7-3; j_call: TRBJ2-5; cdr3_aa: CASSLTPQPETQYF; cdr3_nt: TGTGCCAGCAGCCTCACCCCGCAGCCCGAGACCCAGTACTTC
d_call: TRBD1; clone_size: NA; v_call: TRBV12-3/TRBV12-4; j_call: TRBJ1-2; cdr3_aa: CASREQGASYGYTF; cdr3_nt: TGTGCCAGCAGGGAACAGGGGGCTAGCTATGGCTACACCTTC
d_call: TRBD2; clone_size: once; v_call: TRBV20-1; j_call: TRBJ2-5; cdr3_aa: CSARDGLVGPQETQYF; cdr3_nt: TGCAGTGCTAGAGATGGACTAGTGGGCCCCCAAGAGACCCAGTACTTC
d_call: NA; clone_size: once; v_call: TRBV6-2/TRBV6-3; j_call: TRBJ2-1; cdr3_aa: CASRYDLSVLITLWNEQFF; cdr3_nt: TGTGCCAGCAGATACGATCTTTCTGTGCTAATTACACTTTGGAATGAGCAGTTCTTC
d_call: NA; clone_size: few; v_call: TRBV29-1; j_call: TRBJ1-1; cdr3_aa: CSVRDYGTEAFF; cdr3_nt: TGCAGCGTTCGGGACTATGGGACTGAAGCTTTCTTT
d_call: TRBD1; clone_size: NA; v_call: TRBV20-1; j_call: TRBJ2-3; cdr3_aa: CSASERDRVLTDTQYF; cdr3_nt: TGCAGTGCTAGTGAGAGGGACAGAGTACTCACAGATACGCAGTATTTT
d_call: TRBD1; clone_size: NA; v_call: TRBV6-2/TRBV6-3; j_call: TRBJ1-5; cdr3_aa: CASSYATGGQPRHF; cdr3_nt: TGTGCCAGCAGTTACGCGACAGGGGGGCAGCCCCGGCATTTT
d_call: NA; clone_size: NA; v_call: TRBV20-1; j_call: TRBJ2-5; cdr3_aa: CSASDQVRQAQETQYF; cdr3_nt: TGCAGTGCTAGTGATCAAGTGCGACAGGCCCAAGAGACCCAGTACTTC
d_call: NA; clone_size: NA; v_call: TRBV27; j_call: TRBJ2-7; cdr3_aa: CASSAIDQPYEQYF; cdr3_nt: TGTGCCAGCAGTGCCATCGACCAACCCTACGAGCAGTACTTC
d_call: TRBD1; clone_size: few; v_call: TRBV4-1; j_call: TRBJ1-1; cdr3_aa: CASSQEQGGNTEAFF; cdr3_nt: TGCGCCAGCAGCCAAGAACAGGGGGGGAACACTGAAGCTTTCTTT
d_call: NA; clone_size: few; v_call: TRBV25-1; j_call: TRBJ2-1; cdr3_aa: CASSGDWGNEQFF; cdr3_nt: TGTGCCAGCAGTGGAGACTGGGGCAATGAGCAGTTCTTC
d_call: NA; clone_size: NA; v_call: TRBV6-5; j_call: TRBJ2-7; cdr3_aa: CASTRGTTYEQYF; cdr3_nt: TGTGCCAGCACCAGGGGCACCACCTACGAGCAGTACTTC
d_call: TRBD1; clone_size: NA; v_call: TRBV14; j_call: TRBJ1-2; cdr3_aa: CASSPGQDYSGYTF; cdr3_nt: TGTGCCAGCAGCCCGGGACAGGACTACTCGGGCTACACCTTC
d_call: NA; clone_size: few; v_call: TRBV20-1; j_call: TRBJ2-7; cdr3_aa: CSAYWGRELTDGEQYF; cdr3_nt: TGCAGTGCCTATTGGGGGCGGGAGTTGACGGATGGCGAGCAGTACTTC
d_call: TRBD2; clone_size: NA; v_call: TRBV27; j_call: TRBJ2-4; cdr3_aa: CASSLPGTSGVLAKNIQYF; cdr3_nt: TGTGCCAGCAGTTTACCCGGGACTAGCGGCGTACTAGCCAAAAACATTCAGTACTTC
d_call: TRBD2; clone_size: NA; v_call: TRBV4-1; j_call: TRBJ2-1; cdr3_aa: CASSQRGDSYNEQFF; cdr3_nt: TGCGCCAGCAGCCAACGGGGGGACTCCTACAATGAGCAGTTCTTC
d_call: TRBD1; clone_size: NA; v_call: TRBV24-1; j_call: TRBJ2-3; cdr3_aa: CATRGQTDTQYF; cdr3_nt: TGTGCCACCAGGGGACAGACAGATACGCAGTATTTT
d_call: NA; clone_size: NA; v_call: TRBV11-2; j_call: TRBJ2-5; cdr3_aa: CASSLGSPQTQYF; cdr3_nt: TGTGCCAGCAGCTTGGGAAGCCCCCAGACCCAGTACTTC
d_call: NA; clone_size: NA; v_call: TRBV12-3/TRBV12-4; j_call: TRBJ1-2; cdr3_aa: CASSPPGPPNYGYTF; cdr3_nt: TGTGCCAGCAGCCCGCCGGGACCCCCAAACTATGGCTACACCTTC
d_call: TRBD1; clone_size: NA; v_call: TRBV10-3; j_call: TRBJ2-2; cdr3_aa: CAISSGTGGTGELFF; cdr3_nt: TGTGCCATCAGTTCCGGGACAGGGGGAACCGGGGAGCTGTTTTTT
d_call: TRBD2; clone_size: once; v_call: TRBV5-1; j_call: TRBJ2-7; cdr3_aa: CASTLLVGGPHEQYF; cdr3_nt: TGCGCCAGCACTCTACTAGTGGGAGGGCCTCACGAGCAGTACTTC
d_call: TRBD1; clone_size: NA; v_call: TRBV6-6; j_call: TRBJ1-2; cdr3_aa: CASSFYTGGSNYGYTF; cdr3_nt: TGTGCCAGCAGTTTCTATACAGGGGGATCCAACTATGGCTACACCTTC
d_call: TRBD2; clone_size: NA; v_call: TRBV6-4; j_call: TRBJ2-1; cdr3_aa: CASRPSGGHYNEQFF; cdr3_nt: TGTGCCAGCAGGCCTAGCGGGGGGCACTACAATGAGCAGTTCTTC
d_call: TRBD2; clone_size: NA; v_call: TRBV7-2; j_call: TRBJ2-1; cdr3_aa: CASSTKAGVGNNEQFF; cdr3_nt: TGTGCCAGCAGCACCAAAGCGGGAGTAGGAAACAATGAGCAGTTCTTC
d_call: TRBD1; clone_size: few; v_call: TRBV2; j_call: TRBJ1-2; cdr3_aa: CASSAGRGLGYTF; cdr3_nt: TGTGCCAGCAGTGCGGGCAGGGGGCTGGGCTACACCTTC
d_call: NA; clone_size: few; v_call: TRBV15; j_call: TRBJ2-5; cdr3_aa: CATSRRETQYF; cdr3_nt: TGTGCCACCAGCAGGCGGGAGACCCAGTACTTC
d_call: TRBD1; clone_size: few; v_call: TRBV7-3; j_call: TRBJ2-1; cdr3_aa: CASSSSTGMRNEQFF; cdr3_nt: TGTGCCAGCAGCTCTTCGACAGGGATGAGAAATGAGCAGTTCTTC
d_call: TRBD1; clone_size: NA; v_call: TRBV2; j_call: TRBJ1-1; cdr3_aa: CARGDRGHTEAFF; cdr3_nt: TGTGCCAGAGGAGACAGGGGGCACACTGAAGCTTTCTTT
d_call: NA; clone_size: NA; v_call: TRBV30; j_call: TRBJ1-5; cdr3_aa: CAWSSGLGTQPQHF; cdr3_nt: TGTGCCTGGAGTTCAGGGTTGGGGACTCAGCCCCAGCATTTT
d_call: NA; clone_size: once; v_call: TRBV12-3/TRBV12-4; j_call: TRBJ1-2; cdr3_aa: CASSSQGRDGYTF; cdr3_nt: TGTGCCAGCAGTTCCCAGGGTCGTGATGGCTACACCTTC
d_call: NA; clone_size: NA; v_call: TRBV7-9; j_call: TRBJ1-4; cdr3_aa: CASTPTAGSEKLFF; cdr3_nt: TGTGCCAGCACCCCCACGGCGGGGTCCGAAAAACTGTTTTTT
d_call: NA; clone_size: NA; v_call: TRBV12-3/TRBV12-4; j_call: TRBJ2-7; cdr3_aa: CASSETRGLSSYEQYF; cdr3_nt: TGTGCCAGCAGCGAAACCAGGGGACTGAGCTCCTACGAGCAGTACTTC
d_call: NA; clone_size: NA; v_call: TRBV6-6; j_call: TRBJ1-1; cdr3_aa: CASSYGQGGNTEAFF; cdr3_nt: TGTGCCAGCAGTTATGGCCAGGGAGGGAACACTGAAGCTTTCTTT